The present entry profiles one T cell receptor (beta chain) with its context. These data come from a study of regulatory dendritic cells for organ transplantation. Memory T cells were CD45RO+, naive were CD45RA+, sorted by FACS. CDR1 and CDR2 (germline): SGDLS, YYNGEE. V gave up 4 bases and J gave up 0 bases; unmatched junction bases: 12. The length of the CDR3 is 17 residues. The repertoire was sequenced with immunoSEQ multiplex PCR; TCRdb's copy has only in-frame clones and lacks some. The sample has 25,000 or so clones; about four fifths are singletons. The receptor's source is a human donor in good health. The sample taken for sequencing was naive CD4+ T cells from blood. Subset of the sample: CD45RA+ naive T cells. J is TRBJ1-1 and V is TRBV9; 7 bases agree with TRBD1. The DNA of the CDR3 is TGTGCCAGCAGCCCACTAGGACAGGCGGCCGTGAACACTGAAGCTTTCTTT. This codes for CASSPLGQAAVNTEAFF.